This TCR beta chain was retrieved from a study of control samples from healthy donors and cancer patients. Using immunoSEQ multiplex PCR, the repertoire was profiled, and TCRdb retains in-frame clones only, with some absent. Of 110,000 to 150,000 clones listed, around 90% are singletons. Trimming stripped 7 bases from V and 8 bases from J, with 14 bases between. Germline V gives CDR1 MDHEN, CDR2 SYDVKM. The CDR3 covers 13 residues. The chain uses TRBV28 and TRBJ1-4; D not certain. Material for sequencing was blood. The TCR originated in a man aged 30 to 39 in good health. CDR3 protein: CASISGIGEKLFF. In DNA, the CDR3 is TGTGCCAGCATCTCAGGAATTGGGGAAAAACTGTTTTTT.